This T cell receptor beta chain was sequenced in a study of cytomegalovirus exposure and HLA in healthy donors. Study observations and caveats: Cytomegalovirus association was assigned to over 150 TCR beta chains. Per a later analysis, 18,000 or so TCR beta sequences showed association with HLA alleles at 0.05 false discovery rate. In an earlier analysis, about 87% or about 30%: the productive usage of most TCR beta V segments.

About this clone: Its specificity is unknown.

The CDR3 is 14 amino acids. Germline V lookup: CDR1 MDHEN, CDR2 SYDVKM. The PCR used 60 Vbeta and 13 Jbeta primers. How the authors handled the data: In a later analysis, some 80 million unique TCR beta chains included roughly 11 million shared by two or more donors. The protocol was immunoSEQ multiplex PCR, while the TCRdb copy is restricted to in-frame clones and leaves out a portion. V and J calls and clone size are given by that table; D and trimming were obtained from the DNA. This table has about 150,000 clones, roughly 60% appearing once. The gene calls are TRBV28 and TRBJ2-5; 10 positions agree with TRBD1. The J call may not be correct, given that the DNA end is closer to TRBJ2-7. The sample comprised PBMCs. This sequence was found in a woman aged 40 to 50 in good health and CMV-seronegative. The CDR3 reads CASRARDRGHEQYF. The DNA for the CDR3 is TGTGCCAGCAGAGCCCGGGACAGGGGCCACGAGCAGTACTTC.